The rows below give T cell receptor beta chains drawn from one sample of a study of cytomegalovirus exposure and HLA in healthy donors. Generated by immunoSEQ multiplex PCR, the TCRdb table keeps only in-frame clones and is missing some. This sample has about 110,000 clones, with about 76% found just once. Sequenced input: PBMCs. The origin of the receptors is a woman aged 50 to 65 in good health and CMV-seropositive. CDR3s include the opening cysteine and the closing phenylalanine or tryptophan. The D gene is left open where the match is weak. Expanded clones are given a class, and other clones once, few, many or no size at all.

abundance,d_gene,v_gene,j_gene,CDR3nt,CDR3aa
.,.,TRBV4-1,TRBJ2-5,TGCGCCAGCAGCCAAGATCGGGTAGGAGGTCAAGAGACCCAGTACTTC,CASSQDRVGGQETQYF
few,.,TRBV7-9,TRBJ2-7,TGTGCCAGCAGCTCGAATCAGCTCCCCAGGACTGGATTGAAGCAGTACTTC,CASSSNQLPRTGLKQYF
.,TRBD1,TRBV5-1,TRBJ2-7,TGCGCCAGCAGCTTCGCCGCGGGACAGGGGGACTACGAGCAGTACTTC,CASSFAAGQGDYEQYF
.,.,TRBV5-1,TRBJ1-2,TGCGCCAGCAGCTCTGGACATGGTGGCTACACCTTC,CASSSGHGGYTF
.,TRBD1,TRBV5-1,TRBJ1-4,TGCGCCAGCAGCGAGGGTACCCGGGACAGGGACGAAAAACTGTTTTTT,CASSEGTRDRDEKLFF
few,TRBD1,TRBV5-4,TRBJ2-7,TGTGCCAGCAGCTTGGGGGACAGAATAGGTCACTACGAGCAGTACTTC,CASSLGDRIGHYEQYF
few,TRBD1,TRBV19,TRBJ1-2,TGTGCCAGTAGTGGGACAGACTATGGCTACACCTTC,CASSGTDYGYTF
.,TRBD2,TRBV10-3,TRBJ2-5,TGTGCCAGCGCGGGACTAGCGAAAGAGACCCAGTACTTC,CASAGLAKETQYF
.,.,TRBV27,TRBJ2-7,TGTGCCAGCAGCCACCGTGCCCGGGACACTCGACCCTACGAGCAGTACTTC,CASSHRARDTRPYEQYF
.,TRBD1,TRBV6-6,TRBJ1-2,TGTGCCAGCAGTTACTTCTCCCCGGGACAGAAAAACACCTTC,CASSYFSPGQKNTF
.,TRBD1,TRBV11-1,TRBJ2-5,TGTGCCAGCAGCTTACCTCGTCGGGACAGGGGACAAGAGACCCAGTACTTC,CASSLPRRDRGQETQYF
.,TRBD2,TRBV10-3,TRBJ2-5,TGTGCCATCAGTGGCTTCCAAGGACTAGCGGGGGAAGAGACCCAGTACTTC,CAISGFQGLAGEETQYF
.,.,TRBV5-1,TRBJ2-7,TGCGCCAGCAGCTTTGTGGAGGGGACTTCCTACGAGCAGTACTTC,CASSFVEGTSYEQYF
once,TRBD2,TRBV27,TRBJ2-1,TGTGCCAGCAGTTTCGACCCACTGGGACTAGCGGGGGGCGAGCAGTTCTTC,CASSFDPLGLAGGEQFF
.,.,TRBV28,TRBJ1-2,TGTGCCATCAGCCGGGACATAGGCTACACCTTC,CAISRDIGYTF
.,.,TRBV7-8,TRBJ1-6,TGTGCCAGCAGCTCCCAAGAGCCGGGACTCTATAATTCACCCCTCCACTTT,CASSSQEPGLYNSPLHF
.,TRBD1,TRBV7-9,TRBJ1-2,TGTGCCAGCAGCCTCGCGGGACAGGGGGCGTTTGGCTACACCTTC,CASSLAGQGAFGYTF
.,.,TRBV20-1,TRBJ1-5,TGCAGTGCTTTAGGCAATCAGCCCCAGCATTTT,CSALGNQPQHF
.,.,TRBV7-6,TRBJ2-7,TGTGCCAGCAGCTTAGCGGAGGCCTACGAGCAGTACTTC,CASSLAEAYEQYF
.,.,TRBV4-1,TRBJ2-3,TGCGCCAGCAGCCAAGGGGCCCGGTCAGATACGCAGTATTTT,CASSQGARSDTQYF
.,.,TRBV2,TRBJ1-1,TGTGCCAGCAGTGCGGATGGAGCTGGGTACACTGAAGCTTTCTTT,CASSADGAGYTEAFF
.,.,TRBV2,TRBJ2-1,TGTGCCAGCAGTGAAGCCCCCGGACAGTTCCAGTTCTTC,CASSEAPGQFQFF
.,.,TRBV19,TRBJ1-2,TGTGCCAGTAGTATAGTCGACAGTGGCTACACCTTC,CASSIVDSGYTF
.,.,TRBV5-4,TRBJ2-1,TGTGCCAGCAGCTTGACGGGCGGGGCCGGATTGGGGCAGTTCTTC,CASSLTGGAGLGQFF
.,TRBD1,TRBV19,TRBJ1-4,TGTGCCAGTAGGGGGACAGCGGATAATGAAAAACTGTTTTTT,CASRGTADNEKLFF
.,.,TRBV5-1,TRBJ1-1,TGCGCCAGCAGAGGGGTGAACACTGAAGCTTTCTTT,CASRGVNTEAFF
.,TRBD2,TRBV27,TRBJ2-1,TGTGCCAGCAGTCCCGAGGGAGCGGGGGCCCACAATGAGCAGTTCTTC,CASSPEGAGAHNEQFF
.,.,TRBV7-2,TRBJ1-2,TGTGCCAGCAGCTTAGCAGACAGGATCAGAATCTATGGCTACACCTTC,CASSLADRIRIYGYTF
.,.,TRBV5-4,TRBJ1-4,TGTGCCAGCAGCTTGGTGGGGGCGGGTGAAAAACTGTTTTTT,CASSLVGAGEKLFF
.,TRBD1,TRBV7-2,TRBJ1-1,TGTGCCAGCAGCTCGAACAGGGGCCTCGCGAACACTGAAGCTTTCTTT,CASSSNRGLANTEAFF
.,TRBD1,TRBV5-8,TRBJ2-3,TGTGCCAGCAGCAAAGACAGGGTTAGACTAAATACGCAGTATTTT,CASSKDRVRLNTQYF
.,TRBD1,TRBV7-2,TRBJ2-3,TGTGCCAGCAGCTTAAGGCCGGACAGGAGCACAGATACGCAGTATTTT,CASSLRPDRSTDTQYF
.,TRBD1,TRBV7-8,TRBJ1-3,TGTGCCAGCAGCTCGGAAGCTTGGACAGGGGGAAACACCATATATTTT,CASSSEAWTGGNTIYF
.,TRBD1,TRBV9,TRBJ1-1,TGTGCCAGCAGCCCTCGACAGGGTGGAATCACTGAAGCTTTCTTT,CASSPRQGGITEAFF
once,.,TRBV7-3,TRBJ2-5,TGTGCCAGCAGCTTAAGAAGGGGGACGGATCTTCAAGAGACCCAGTACTTC,CASSLRRGTDLQETQYF
.,.,TRBV6-5,TRBJ1-3,TGTGCCAGCAGCCGGGGGGACTCTGGAAACACCATATATTTT,CASSRGDSGNTIYF
.,.,TRBV28,TRBJ1-2,TGTGCCAGCAATATAGGGGCTGGCTACACCTTC,CASNIGAGYTF
.,TRBD1,TRBV9,TRBJ1-1,TGTGCCAGCAGCACAACAGGGGGCACTGAAGCTTTCTTT,CASSTTGGTEAFF
.,TRBD1,TRBV7-2,TRBJ1-4,TGTGCCAGCAGCGGGGGACAGGGGACTGCTAGAGAACTGTTTTTT,CASSGGQGTARELFF
.,TRBD1,TRBV19,TRBJ2-1,TGTGCCAGTAGTCTCTCCCTCCGGGACAGGGGGGACAATGAGCAGTTCTTC,CASSLSLRDRGDNEQFF
.,TRBD1,TRBV18,TRBJ1-2,TGTGCCAGCTCACCACCGTTCATGACAGGGGGCTATGGCTACACCTTC,CASSPPFMTGGYGYTF
.,.,TRBV6-6,TRBJ2-1,TGTGCCAGTAGTAGAGACAGCTACAATGAGCAGTTCTTC,CASSRDSYNEQFF
.,TRBD1,TRBV6-4,TRBJ1-1,TGTGCCAGCAGTATTGGACAGGGGAGCACTGAAGCTTTCTTT,CASSIGQGSTEAFF
.,TRBD1,TRBV5-1,TRBJ1-4,TGCGCCAGCAGCGACGACAGGGGCGTTGATGAAAAACTGTTTTTT,CASSDDRGVDEKLFF
.,.,TRBV12-5,TRBJ2-7,TGTGCTAGTGGTTTGGTACGTCGGTGGGCCCTGCGAGAGGGCTCCTACGAGCAGTACTTC,CASGLVRRWALREGSYEQYF
.,.,TRBV7-2,TRBJ2-4,TGTGCCAGCAGACCTGACAGACTAGCCAAAAACATTCAGTACTTC,CASRPDRLAKNIQYF
few,.,TRBV28,TRBJ2-7,TGTGCCAGCAGTTGGACACTTTCCTACGAGCAGTACTTC,CASSWTLSYEQYF
.,TRBD1,TRBV7-2,TRBJ1-3,TGTGCCAGCAGCCTGGGAGGGACAGGGTCAGGAAACACCATATATTTT,CASSLGGTGSGNTIYF
few,TRBD2,TRBV6-1,TRBJ2-1,TGTGCCAGCAGTGATCCCGAGCAGGGACTAGCGGCCAATGAGCAGTTCTTC,CASSDPEQGLAANEQFF
few,TRBD2,TRBV5-6,TRBJ2-3,TGTGCCAGCAGCTTGGTCGGTAGCGGGGGTACAGATACGCAGTATTTT,CASSLVGSGGTDTQYF
.,TRBD1,TRBV6-1,TRBJ2-2,TGTGCCAGCAGTGAAGTGAGGACAGGGTCCTCGAACACCGGGGAGCTGTTTTTT,CASSEVRTGSSNTGELFF
few,.,TRBV2,TRBJ1-3,TGTGCCAGCAGTGAATTGGGCTTCTCTGGAAACACCATATATTTT,CASSELGFSGNTIYF
.,.,TRBV30,TRBJ2-3,TGTGCCTGGAGTGTAAGGGGGAGAGATACGCAGTATTTT,CAWSVRGRDTQYF
.,.,TRBV7-2,TRBJ1-1,TGTGCCAGCAGCTTAGGTCGGTGGAACACTGAAGCTTTCTTT,CASSLGRWNTEAFF